This TCR beta chain was recorded in a study of T cell responses to AZD1222 COVID-19 vaccine. With regard to this clone: The antigen is undetermined.

The CDR3 is 14 amino acids. Germline V CDR1 and CDR2: MNHEY, SVGEGT. Trimming removed 6 bases from V and 4 bases from J, with 12 bases in between. Assay: immunoSEQ multiplex PCR; the TCRdb copy retains only in-frame clones and omits some. The data contain 140,000 or so clones, 80% to 95% of them singletons. Investigators merged groups given second doses at roughly 4 or roughly 12 weeks. The study's findings and limits: When two AZD1222 doses had been given, Spike-specific TCR breadth and depth rose. Clonal diversity may have been underestimated, and the donors were mostly white British, with more females than males. It was only a handful of AZD1222 recipients who were seropositive at baseline.

The chain is built from TRBV6-2 or TRBV6-3 and TRBJ2-2; no clear D. The starting material was peripheral blood, obtained 28 days after the second AZD1222 dose. The clonotype originates from an adult who received the AZD1222 COVID-19 vaccine. The CDR3 DNA follows: TGTGCCAGCAGCCTACCGGACGTCACCGGGGAGCTGTTTTTT. Translation: CASSLPDVTGELFF.